These T cell receptor beta chains were read from a single sample in a study of response to subunit inactivated influenza vaccine. TCRdb reprocessed the RT-PCR reads via MiXCR and lists one record per CDR3 protein. Here the sample spans 600,000 to 850,000 distinct CDR3 sequences, less than 15% being singletons. Sequencing was performed on PBMCs from blood, taken 14 to 15 days before vaccination. These receptors were obtained from a man in his fifties who received an inactivated influenza vaccine. Each CDR3 is given with its conserved first and last residue. A D gene is named only where the DNA matches it firmly. Only part of the rows carry a size: once, few, many, or a class if the clone is expanded.

D gene: TRBD1; clone size: many; V gene: TRBV11-2; J gene: TRBJ2-5; CDR3 protein: CASSLVRGRETQYF; CDR3 DNA: TGTGCCAGCAGCTTAGTAAGGGGGCGAGAGACCCAGTACTTC
D gene: TRBD1; clone size: -; V gene: TRBV7-6; J gene: TRBJ2-3; CDR3 protein: CASSHVDRAQYF; CDR3 DNA: TGTGCCAGCAGCCACGTGGACAGGGCGCAGTATTTT
D gene: -; clone size: few; V gene: TRBV4-3; J gene: TRBJ2-7; CDR3 protein: CASSPTGLHYEQYF; CDR3 DNA: TGCGCCAGCAGCCCGACCGGGTTACACTACGAGCAGTACTTC
D gene: -; clone size: -; V gene: TRBV27; J gene: TRBJ1-2; CDR3 protein: CASSFGGPNYGYTF; CDR3 DNA: TGTGCCAGCAGTTTCGGGGGACCGAACTATGGCTACACCTTC
D gene: -; clone size: -; V gene: TRBV20-1; J gene: TRBJ1-3; CDR3 protein: CSARGGWGNTIYF; CDR3 DNA: TGCAGTGCTAGAGGAGGGTGGGGAAACACCATATATTTT
D gene: -; clone size: many; V gene: TRBV5-1; J gene: TRBJ2-2; CDR3 protein: CASSLAEAGELFF; CDR3 DNA: TGCGCCAGCAGCTTGGCAGAAGCCGGGGAGCTGTTTTTT
D gene: -; clone size: few; V gene: TRBV6-2/TRBV6-3; J gene: TRBJ2-3; CDR3 protein: CASSYPWGSTADTQYF; CDR3 DNA: TGTGCCAGCAGTTACCCTTGGGGCAGTACCGCAGATACGCAGTATTTT
D gene: -; clone size: -; V gene: TRBV30; J gene: TRBJ2-1; CDR3 protein: CAWSVVFGNEQFF; CDR3 DNA: TGTGCCTGGAGTGTAGTGTTTGGCAATGAGCAGTTCTTC
D gene: TRBD1; clone size: -; V gene: TRBV28; J gene: TRBJ1-2; CDR3 protein: CATTTGLGGYTF; CDR3 DNA: TGTGCCACAACGACAGGGCTCGGGGGCTACACCTTC
D gene: -; clone size: -; V gene: TRBV12-3/TRBV12-4; J gene: TRBJ2-1; CDR3 protein: CASVSSIRDNEQFF; CDR3 DNA: TGTGCCAGCGTTTCCAGTATAAGGGACAATGAGCAGTTCTTC
D gene: TRBD1; clone size: few; V gene: TRBV20-1; J gene: TRBJ2-5; CDR3 protein: CSANPGTGRETQYF; CDR3 DNA: TGCAGTGCCAACCCCGGGACAGGAAGGGAGACCCAGTACTTC
D gene: TRBD2; clone size: -; V gene: TRBV7-9; J gene: TRBJ2-7; CDR3 protein: CASSLAGAGTYEQYF; CDR3 DNA: TGTGCCAGCAGCTTAGCGGGAGCGGGAACCTACGAGCAGTACTTC
D gene: TRBD2; clone size: few; V gene: TRBV20-1; J gene: TRBJ2-5; CDR3 protein: CSALGLAGRETQYF; CDR3 DNA: TGCAGTGCTTTAGGACTAGCGGGGAGGGAGACCCAGTACTTC
D gene: TRBD1; clone size: -; V gene: TRBV27; J gene: TRBJ2-5; CDR3 protein: CASSPGNRDRVIETQYF; CDR3 DNA: TGTGCCAGCAGCCCAGGGAACCGGGACAGGGTCATCGAGACCCAGTACTTC
D gene: TRBD2; clone size: -; V gene: TRBV7-8; J gene: TRBJ2-4; CDR3 protein: CASSRRTSGGNIQYF; CDR3 DNA: TGTGCCAGCAGCCGTCGGACTAGCGGGGGAAACATTCAGTACTTC
D gene: TRBD2; clone size: many; V gene: TRBV7-2; J gene: TRBJ2-3; CDR3 protein: CASRRLAGATDTQYF; CDR3 DNA: TGTGCCAGCAGGAGACTAGCGGGGGCGACAGATACGCAGTATTTT
D gene: TRBD2; clone size: -; V gene: TRBV5-6; J gene: TRBJ2-3; CDR3 protein: CASSYTSDRTDTQYF; CDR3 DNA: TGTGCCAGCAGCTATACTAGCGACCGCACAGATACGCAGTATTTT
D gene: TRBD2; clone size: -; V gene: TRBV3-1; J gene: TRBJ2-1; CDR3 protein: CASSQGLRGAYSYNEQFF; CDR3 DNA: TGTGCCAGCAGCCAAGGGCTGCGGGGGGCCTACTCCTACAATGAGCAGTTCTTC
D gene: -; clone size: few; V gene: TRBV5-1; J gene: TRBJ1-1; CDR3 protein: CASSTDLSDAPEAFF; CDR3 DNA: TGCGCCAGCAGCACGGATCTTAGCGACGCCCCTGAAGCTTTCTTT
D gene: -; clone size: few; V gene: TRBV2; J gene: TRBJ1-1; CDR3 protein: CASSSRPGGKDTEAFF; CDR3 DNA: TGTGCCAGCAGTTCTAGGCCGGGGGGCAAAGACACTGAAGCTTTCTTT
D gene: -; clone size: few; V gene: TRBV25-1; J gene: TRBJ1-5; CDR3 protein: CASSRSDQPQHF; CDR3 DNA: TGTGCCAGCAGTAGATCGGATCAGCCCCAGCATTTT
D gene: -; clone size: few; V gene: TRBV18; J gene: TRBJ1-2; CDR3 protein: CASSPAMLGRVDYGYTF; CDR3 DNA: TGTGCCAGCTCACCCGCAATGTTGGGGAGGGTCGACTATGGCTACACCTTC
D gene: -; clone size: many; V gene: TRBV7-2; J gene: TRBJ2-2; CDR3 protein: CASSLDFSRNTGELFF; CDR3 DNA: TGTGCCAGCAGCTTAGACTTTTCCAGGAACACCGGGGAGCTGTTTTTT
D gene: -; clone size: few; V gene: TRBV6-2/TRBV6-3; J gene: TRBJ1-1; CDR3 protein: CASSYPDGYTEAFF; CDR3 DNA: TGTGCCAGCAGTTACCCCGATGGGTACACTGAAGCTTTCTTT
D gene: -; clone size: -; V gene: TRBV6-2/TRBV6-3; J gene: TRBJ1-6; CDR3 protein: CASSPVTSPLHF; CDR3 DNA: TGTGCCAGCAGTCCCGTGACATCACCCCTCCACTTT
D gene: -; clone size: few; V gene: TRBV27; J gene: TRBJ2-1; CDR3 protein: CASSPHRTGGDEQFF; CDR3 DNA: TGTGCCAGCAGTCCCCACCGGACAGGAGGGGATGAGCAGTTCTTC
D gene: -; clone size: -; V gene: TRBV5-1; J gene: TRBJ2-5; CDR3 protein: CASSLLGAQKETQYF; CDR3 DNA: TGCGCCAGCAGCTTGTTGGGGGCGCAGAAAGAGACCCAGTACTTC
D gene: TRBD1; clone size: many; V gene: TRBV20-1; J gene: TRBJ2-7; CDR3 protein: CSATDRGSYEQYF; CDR3 DNA: TGCAGTGCTACCGACAGGGGTTCCTACGAGCAGTACTTC
D gene: -; clone size: many; V gene: TRBV5-5; J gene: TRBJ2-7; CDR3 protein: CASRWDAGEQYF; CDR3 DNA: TGTGCCAGCAGATGGGACGCGGGCGAGCAGTACTTC
D gene: TRBD2; clone size: -; V gene: TRBV18; J gene: TRBJ2-3; CDR3 protein: CASSPREGKDTQYF; CDR3 DNA: TGTGCCAGCTCACCACGGGAGGGGAAAGATACGCAGTATTTT